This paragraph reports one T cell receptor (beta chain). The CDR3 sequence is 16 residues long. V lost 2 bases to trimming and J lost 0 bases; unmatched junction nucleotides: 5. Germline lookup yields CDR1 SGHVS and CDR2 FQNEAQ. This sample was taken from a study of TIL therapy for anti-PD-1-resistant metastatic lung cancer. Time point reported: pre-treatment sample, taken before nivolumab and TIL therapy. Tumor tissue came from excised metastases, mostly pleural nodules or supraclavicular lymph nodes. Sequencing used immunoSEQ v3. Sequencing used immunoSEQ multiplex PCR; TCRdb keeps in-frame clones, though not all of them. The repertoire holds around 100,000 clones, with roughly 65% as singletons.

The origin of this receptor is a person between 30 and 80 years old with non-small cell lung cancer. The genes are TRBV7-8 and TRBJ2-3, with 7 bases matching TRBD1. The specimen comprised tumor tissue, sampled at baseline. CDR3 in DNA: TGTGCCAGCAGCTTACATCGACAGGGAAGCACAGATACGCAGTATTTT. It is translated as CASSLHRQGSTDTQYF.